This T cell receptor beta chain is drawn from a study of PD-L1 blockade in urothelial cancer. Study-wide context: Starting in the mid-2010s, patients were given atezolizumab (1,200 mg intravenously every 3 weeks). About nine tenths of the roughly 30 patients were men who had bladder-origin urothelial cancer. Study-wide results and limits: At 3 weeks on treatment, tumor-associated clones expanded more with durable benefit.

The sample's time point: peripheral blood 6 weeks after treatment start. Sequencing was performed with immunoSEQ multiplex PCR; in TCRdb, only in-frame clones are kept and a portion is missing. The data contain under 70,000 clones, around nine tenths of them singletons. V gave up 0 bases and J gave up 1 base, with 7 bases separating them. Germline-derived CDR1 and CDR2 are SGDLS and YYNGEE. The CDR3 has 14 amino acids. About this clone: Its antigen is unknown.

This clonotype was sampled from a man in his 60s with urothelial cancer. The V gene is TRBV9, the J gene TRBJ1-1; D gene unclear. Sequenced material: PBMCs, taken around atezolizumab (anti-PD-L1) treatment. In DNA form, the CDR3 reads TGTGCCAGCAGCGTAGCACTAACGAACACTGAAGCTTTCTTT. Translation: CASSVALTNTEAFF.